This T cell receptor beta chain derives from a study of CD8+ T cells in alopecia areata. As for the study in general: Scoring of treated patients' severity used the percentage of affected scalp area. Overall study findings and caveats: A large proportion of expanded lesional clones were detected persisting in scalp and blood during tofacitinib. Scalp clonality dropped significantly under tofacitinib, as did expanded CD8+ top-100 clones.

Points on this clone: The antigen is undetermined. A junction end diverges from the germline sequence, so it may reflect a read error.

Sequencing used cDNA as its template, made by extracting RNA and reverse transcribing it. This table comes from immunoSEQ multiplex PCR, and its TCRdb copy is limited to in-frame clones, with some not included. This sample has 110,000 or so clones, with about 61% found just once. Germline V gene data show CDR1 as SGHNT and CDR2 as YYREEE (reference sequence). The CDR3 has 15 amino acids. Treatment defined: oral pan-JAK inhibitor, 5-10 mg twice daily. Cell sorting on a FACSAria was used to separate CD4+ and CD8+ T cells from the PBMCs. The chain links TRBV5-4 to TRBJ2-7; D not resolved. The sequence was collected from a human donor with alopecia areata. The sequencing here drew on CD8+ T cells sorted from blood, taken at week 4, from a patient treated with tofacitinib. CDR3: CASSQSVGSSYEQYF. The CDR3 DNA sequence: TGCGCCAGCAGCCAATCCGTCGGGTCTTCTTACGAGCAGTACTTC. Based on the CDR3 plus reference TRBV5-4 and TRBJ2-7, the full variable domain is ETGVTQSPTHLIKTRGQQVTLRCSSQSGHNTVSWYQQALGQGPQFIFQYYREEENGRGNFPPRFSGLQFPNYSSELNVNALELDDSALYLCASSQSVGSSYEQYFGPGTRLTVT.